The T cell receptor (beta chain) described here comes from a study of shared clonotypes between healthy human individuals. Assay used: immunoSEQ multiplex PCR; TCRdb lists only in-frame clones, some missing. The sample lists 400,000 or so clones; about 97% were seen once. Germline V lookup: CDR1 SQVTM, CDR2 ANQGSEA. The CDR3 has 17 residues. Losses at the gene ends were 1 base for V and 2 bases for J; bases not matched to a gene: 12. The V gene is TRBV29-1, the J gene TRBJ2-3, with TRBD2 identical over 7 bases. The source material was memory CD8+ T cells sorted from blood. Subset denoted: CD45RO+ cells pooled with CCR7-negative TemRA cells. This TCR derives from a man under 40 in good health. The CDR3 DNA reads as TGCAGCGTTGAAGGTTCCTGGGGACTACTAAACACAGATACGCAGTATTTT. It yields the protein CSVEGSWGLLNTDTQYF.